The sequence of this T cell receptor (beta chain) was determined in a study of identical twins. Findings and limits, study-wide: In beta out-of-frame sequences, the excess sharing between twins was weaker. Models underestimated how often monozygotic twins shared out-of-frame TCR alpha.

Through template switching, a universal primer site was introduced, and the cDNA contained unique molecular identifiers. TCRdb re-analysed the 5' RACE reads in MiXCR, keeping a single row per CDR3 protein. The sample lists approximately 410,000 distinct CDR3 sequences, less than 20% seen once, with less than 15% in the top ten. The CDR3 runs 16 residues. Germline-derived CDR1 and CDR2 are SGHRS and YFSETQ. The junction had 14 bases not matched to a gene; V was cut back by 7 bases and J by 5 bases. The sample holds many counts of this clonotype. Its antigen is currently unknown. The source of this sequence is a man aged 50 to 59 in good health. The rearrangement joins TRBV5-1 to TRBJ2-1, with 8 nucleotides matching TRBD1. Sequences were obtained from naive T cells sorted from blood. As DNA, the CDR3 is TGCGCCAGCTTGGACAGGCCGGGACAGGTGAACAATGAGCAGTTCTTC. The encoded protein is CASLDRPGQVNNEQFF. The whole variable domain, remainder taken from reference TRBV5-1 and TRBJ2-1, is KAGVTQTPRYLIKTRGQQVTLSCSPISGHRSVSWYQQTPGQGLQFLFEYFSETQRNKGNFPGRFSGRQFSNSRSEMNVSTLELGDSALYLCASLDRPGQVNNEQFFGPGTRLTVL.